These 21 T cell receptor beta chains came from one sample sequenced in a study of technical replicates of blood from several donors. Libraries were prepared by immunoSEQ multiplex PCR; TCRdb keeps only in-frame clonotypes and omits some of them. This sample has tens of thousands of clones, with around 93% found just once. What was sequenced was T cells isolated from PBMCs. These receptors came from a human donor in good health.

This sequence joins TRBV7-9 and TRBJ1-2; maybe TRBD1 (6 bases). V was cut by 8 bases and J by 0 bases, with 13 bases left in between. The germline V gene encodes CDR1 SEHNR and CDR2 FQNEAQ (reference sequence). CDR3 length: 14 amino acids. CDR3 nucleotide sequence: TGTGCCAGCGGAGGACAGAACTCTAACTATGGCTACACCTTC. Amino acid sequence: CASGGQNSNYGYTF. Drawing the rest from reference TRBV7-9 and TRBJ1-2, the complete variable domain is DTGVSQNPRHKITKRGQNVTFRCDPISEHNRLYWYRQTLGQGPEFLTYFQNEAQLEKSRLLSDRFSAERPKGSFSTLEIQRTEQGDSAMYLCASGGQNSNYGYTFGSGTRLTVV.

The chain recombines TRBV9 with TRBJ1-6; 7 nucleotides match TRBD1. Germline assignment: CDR1 SGDLS and CDR2 YYNGEE. The J segment lost 7 bases and the V segment lost 5 bases, leaving 9 bases of the junction unmatched. The CDR3 sequence is 15 residues long. The CDR3 loop reads CASSDTPGQNSPLHF. The DNA of the CDR3 is TGTGCCAGCAGTGACACTCCGGGACAGAATTCACCCCTCCACTTT.

This clone was seen a handful of times. The chain uses TRBV27 and TRBJ2-2; D is unresolved. Trimming cost V 6 bases and J 2 bases, with 13 bases left between them. CDR1 MNHEY and CDR2 SMNVEV come from the germline V gene (reference sequence). This CDR3 has 15 amino acids. The CDR3 nucleotides are TGTGCCAGCAGACCCGAGGTAGCTAACACCGGGGAGCTGTTTTTT. Its protein product is CASRPEVANTGELFF.

This clone was seen only once. The chain couples TRBV28 to TRBJ2-1; D gene unclear. The CDR3 has 14 residues. Per germline, CDR1 MDHEN and CDR2 SYDVKM. V lost 1 base, J lost 6 bases, and 10 bases lay in between. In DNA form, the CDR3 reads TGTGCCAGCAGTTTATCGGCTAGTGGCAATGAGCAGTTCTTC. Translation: CASSLSASGNEQFF.

The V call is TRBV18, the J call TRBJ1-6; 9 nucleotides match TRBD1. CDR1 and CDR2 from the germline V gene are KGHSH and LQKENI. V shed 3 bases, J shed 7 bases, and the junction held 13 bases outside the gene matches. The CDR3 loop spans 18 amino acids. CDR3 sequence reads: CASSPTPGGQGWNSPLHF. CDR3 bases: TGTGCCAGCTCACCCACCCCCGGCGGACAGGGGTGGAATTCACCCCTCCACTTT.

This chain uses TRBV9 with TRBJ2-1; D not certain. Germline V CDR1 and CDR2: SGDLS, YYNGEE. The V and J ends lost 0 bases and 9 bases respectively, with 7 bases between them. This CDR3 contains 12 residues. The CDR3 sequence: CASSVAVGEQFF. Here the CDR3 DNA reads TGTGCCAGCAGCGTAGCCGTCGGTGAGCAGTTCTTC.

The chain links TRBV7-2 to TRBJ2-7, with D hard to call. The CDR3 has 11 residues. Germline lookup yields CDR1 SGHTA and CDR2 FQGNSA. V gave up 4 bases and J gave up 2 bases, with 3 bases separating them. CDR3 sequence (DNA): TGTGCCAGCAGCTCCGCCTACGAGCAGTACTTC. Its translation: CASSSAYEQYF.

This chain connects TRBV29-1 to TRBJ2-4; TRBD1 matches at 7 bases. The CDR3 length is 14 residues. CDR1 is SQVTM and CDR2 is ANQGSEA in the germline V gene. The junction had 12 bases not matched to a gene; V was cut back by 6 bases and J by 7 bases. CDR3 sequence (DNA): TGCAGCGTCCAAGGGACAGCCAAGGGGAACATTCAGTACTTC. Protein product: CSVQGTAKGNIQYF.

This clone has a handful of counts. V gene TRBV6-1 combines with J gene TRBJ1-2; no firm D call. V lost 6 bases to trimming and J lost 6 bases, with 14 bases between them. The CDR3 totals 13 residues. Germline lookup yields CDR1 MNHNS and CDR2 SASEGT. The CDR3 reads CASSPRGDDGYTF. CDR3 in DNA: TGTGCCAGCAGCCCCCGGGGAGACGATGGCTACACCTTC.

The rearrangement uses TRBV7-9 and TRBJ1-4; 7 nucleotides agree with TRBD1. This CDR3 region has 14 residues. The germline CDR1 and CDR2 sequences are SEHNR and FQNEAQ (reference sequence). Germline trimming cut 2 bases from V and 3 bases from J; bases unmatched to any gene: 0. CDR3 sequence (DNA): TGTGCCAGCAGCTTAACAGGGGCTAATGAAAAACTGTTTTTT. Protein: CASSLTGANEKLFF. Supplemented by reference TRBV7-9 and TRBJ1-4, the full variable domain reads DTGVSQNPRHKITKRGQNVTFRCDPISEHNRLYWYRQTLGQGPEFLTYFQNEAQLEKSRLLSDRFSAERPKGSFSTLEIQRTEQGDSAMYLCASSLTGANEKLFFGSGTQLSVL.

The V gene is TRBV5-1, the J gene TRBJ2-3; TRBD1 matches 8 bases. Germline V CDR1 and CDR2: SGHRS, YFSETQ. Trimming at V came to 1 base and at J to 6 bases, leaving 4 bases not matched to a gene. The CDR3 loop spans 14 amino acids. CDR3 protein: CASSLHQGADTQYF. Written as DNA, the CDR3 is TGCGCCAGCAGCTTGCATCAGGGGGCGGATACGCAGTATTTT. Full variable domain (missing parts from reference TRBV5-1 and TRBJ2-3): KAGVTQTPRYLIKTRGQQVTLSCSPISGHRSVSWYQQTPGQGLQFLFEYFSETQRNKGNFPGRFSGRQFSNSRSEMNVSTLELGDSALYLCASSLHQGADTQYFGPGTRLTVL.

The chain uses TRBV19 and TRBJ2-7; D is possibly TRBD2 (5 bases). Germline CDR1 and CDR2: LNHDA and SQIVND (reference sequence). Trimming took off 5 bases at V and 0 bases at J, with 14 bases between the two ends. The CDR3 length is 15 residues. CDR3 in amino acids: CASSEGVYNSYEQYF. In DNA form, the CDR3 reads TGTGCCAGTAGTGAGGGTGTTTATAACTCCTACGAGCAGTACTTC.

The rearrangement uses TRBV4-1 and TRBJ1-1; D uncertain. Germline V gene sequence: CDR1 MGHRA, CDR2 YSYEKL. CDR3 length equals 15 residues. V was pared by 4 bases and J by 3 bases, with 15 bases between. The CDR3 DNA is TGCGCCAGCAGCCCTCAGAACGGGCGGGACACTGAAGCTTTCTTT. Its translation is CASSPQNGRDTEAFF.

This sequence joins TRBV2 and TRBJ2-1; tentative D call: TRBD1 (6 bases). V lost 3 bases and J 5 bases, leaving 11 bases between the germline ends. The CDR3 consists of 14 residues. From germline, CDR1 is SNHLY and CDR2 FYNNEI. The CDR3 nucleotides read TGTGCCAGCAGTGATCCCCCAGGGGACAATGAGCAGTTCTTC. Encoded protein: CASSDPPGDNEQFF. Based on the CDR3 plus reference TRBV2 and TRBJ2-1, the full variable domain is EPEVTQTPSHQVTQMGQEVILRCVPISNHLYFYWYRQILGQKVEFLVSFYNNEISEKSEIFDDQFSVERPDGSNFTLKIRSTKLEDSAMYFCASSDPPGDNEQFFGPGTRLTVL.

V and J are TRBV30 and TRBJ2-2; D unresolved. The CDR3 spans 13 residues. V was trimmed by 2 bases and J by 7 bases, leaving 11 bases between them. In germline, CDR1 is GTSNPN, CDR2 SVGIG (reference sequence). The CDR3 protein is CAWSPTFGGELFF. The CDR3 coding sequence is TGTGCCTGGAGTCCCACTTTCGGCGGGGAGCTGTTTTTT.

The chain has TRBV7-3 and TRBJ2-7; D might be TRBD2 (7 bases). The CDR3 is made up of 14 amino acids. V dropped 0 bases and J dropped 6 bases, with 12 bases sitting between them. Germline CDR1 SGHTA, CDR2 FQGTGA. CDR3 region: CASSLTGGQGEQYF. In DNA form, the CDR3 reads TGTGCCAGCAGCTTAACGGGGGGGCAGGGCGAGCAGTACTTC.

The chain couples TRBV15 to TRBJ2-7; TRBD2 might be the D (5 bases). CDR3 length: 14 residues. Germline V CDR1 and CDR2: LNHNV, YYDKDF (reference sequence). Trimming cost V 0 bases and J 0 bases, with 6 bases left between them. CDR3 sequence: CATSREGSSYEQYF. In nucleotides, the CDR3 is TGTGCCACCAGCAGAGAGGGGAGCTCCTACGAGCAGTACTTC.

This sequence joins TRBV7-6 and TRBJ2-1, with 7 positions matching TRBD1. The J segment lost 8 bases and the V segment lost 7 bases, leaving 17 bases of the junction unmatched. The CDR3 is 16 amino acids. Germline V lookup: CDR1 SGHVS, CDR2 FNYEAQ. The CDR3 reads CASTPRADRVPDEQFF. In DNA form, the CDR3 reads TGTGCCAGCACCCCAAGGGCAGACAGGGTCCCGGATGAGCAGTTCTTC.

CDR3 protein: CASSPQASSLSYEQYF. The CDR3 nucleotides read TGTGCCAGCAGCCCCCAAGCTAGCTCCTTATCCTACGAGCAGTACTTC. The rearrangement uses TRBV27 and TRBJ2-7, with D possibly TRBD2 on 5 matching bases. Germline V gene lookup returns CDR1 MNHEY and CDR2 SMNVEV (reference sequence). The CDR3 runs to 16 residues. V was pared by 6 bases and J by 1 base, with 19 bases between.

The chain carries TRBV10-3 and TRBJ1-4; D remains unclear. There are 14 residues in the CDR3. With 0 bases removed from V and 8 bases from J, the gap between germline ends came to 10 bases. Germline V gene lookup returns CDR1 ENHRY and CDR2 SYGVKD. The CDR3 nucleotides read TGTGCCATCAGTGAGTCGACGGGAGAAGAAAAACTGTTTTTT. This gives the protein CAISESTGEEKLFF.

The gene calls are TRBV29-1 and TRBJ2-3, with D unclear. The CDR3 runs to 12 residues. Germline CDR1 is SQVTM and CDR2 is ANQGSEA. V gave up 7 bases and J gave up 3 bases, with 11 bases separating them. This CDR3 reads CSGRPRTDTQYF. The CDR3 DNA is TGCAGCGGCCGTCCGAGGACAGATACGCAGTATTTT.